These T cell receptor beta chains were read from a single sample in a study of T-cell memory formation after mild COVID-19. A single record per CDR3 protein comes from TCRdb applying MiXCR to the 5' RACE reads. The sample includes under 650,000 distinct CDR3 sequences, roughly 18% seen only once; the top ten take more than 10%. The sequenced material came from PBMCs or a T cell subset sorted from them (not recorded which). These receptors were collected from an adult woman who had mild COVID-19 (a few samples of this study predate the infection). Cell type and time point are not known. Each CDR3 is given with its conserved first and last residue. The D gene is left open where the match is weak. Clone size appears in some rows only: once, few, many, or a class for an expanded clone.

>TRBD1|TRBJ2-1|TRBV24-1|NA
TGTGCCACCAGTGACCCAGGGACAGGGTACAATGAGCAGTTCTTC
CATSDPGTGYNEQFF
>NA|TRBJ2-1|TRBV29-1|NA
TGCAGCGTAACTCCACCCGGCGATGAGCAGTTCTTC
CSVTPPGDEQFF
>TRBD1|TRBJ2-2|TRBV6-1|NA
TGTGCCAGCTCGACAGGGGGTTACACCGGGGAGCTGTTTTTT
CASSTGGYTGELFF
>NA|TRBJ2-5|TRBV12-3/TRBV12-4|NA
TGTGCCAGCAGTTTCGCAGGTCGGAGGGAGACCCAGTACTTC
CASSFAGRRETQYF
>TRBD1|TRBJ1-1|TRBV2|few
TGTGCCAGCAGCGAAGACAGGGGAGCTTTCTTT
CASSEDRGAFF
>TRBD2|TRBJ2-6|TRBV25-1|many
TGTGCCAGCAGTGAACAGGGAGGGAGAGGGGCCAACGTCCTGACTTTC
CASSEQGGRGANVLTF
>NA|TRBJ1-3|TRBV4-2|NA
TGTGCCAGCAGCCAAGTAGCTGGATTATCAGGAAACACCATATATTTT
CASSQVAGLSGNTIYF
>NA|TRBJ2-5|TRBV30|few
TGTGCCTGGAGTGCCCCTGGTCGACAAGAGACCCAGTACTTC
CAWSAPGRQETQYF
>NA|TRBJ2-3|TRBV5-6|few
TGTGCCAGCAGCTCCGTCCGGGGGACAGATACGCAGTATTTT
CASSSVRGTDTQYF
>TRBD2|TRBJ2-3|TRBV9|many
TGTGCCAGCAGCGTAGCTTGGGGACTAGCGGGAGATGCAGATACGCAGTATTTT
CASSVAWGLAGDADTQYF
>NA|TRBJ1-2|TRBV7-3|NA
TGTGCCAGCAGCGCCGGACAGTACGATGGCTACACCTTC
CASSAGQYDGYTF
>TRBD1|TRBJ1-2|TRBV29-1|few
TGCAGCGTTGAAGGCCCCGACAGGGGGGGGGGGTATGGCTACACCTTC
CSVEGPDRGGGYGYTF
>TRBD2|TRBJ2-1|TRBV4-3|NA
TGCGCCAGCAGACCGGGGAGGGCATCCTACAATGAGCAGTTCTTC
CASRPGRASYNEQFF
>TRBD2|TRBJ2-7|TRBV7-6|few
TGTGCCAGCAACCTACTAGCGGGAGGGTACGAGCAGTACTTC
CASNLLAGGYEQYF
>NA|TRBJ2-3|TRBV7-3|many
TGTGCCAGCAGCTTAACGTATTCCAGGCTGAACACAGATACGCAGTATTTT
CASSLTYSRLNTDTQYF
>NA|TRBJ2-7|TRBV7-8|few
TGTGCCAGCAGCTTATCGTATGGCCGGATTACCGAGCAGTACTTC
CASSLSYGRITEQYF
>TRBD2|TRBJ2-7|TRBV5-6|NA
TGTGCCAGCAGCTTGCTGTCCCGAGCGGGAGCTAGCTCCTACGAGCAGTACTTC
CASSLLSRAGASSYEQYF
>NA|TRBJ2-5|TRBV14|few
TGTGCCAGCAGCCAAGTGGGGGGCAGGGTCCACCAAGAGACCCAGTACTTC
CASSQVGGRVHQETQYF
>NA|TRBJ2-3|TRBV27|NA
TGTGCCAGCAGTTTAATTACAGGGAGGGGAGATACGCAGTATTTT
CASSLITGRGDTQYF
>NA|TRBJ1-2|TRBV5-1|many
TGCGCCAGCAGCTTGGACCCCATAACTACAGGGAACTATGGCTACACCTTC
CASSLDPITTGNYGYTF
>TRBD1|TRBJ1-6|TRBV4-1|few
TGCGCCAGCAGCCAGAACGGACAGGGGGCAAGTAATTCACCCCTCCACTTT
CASSQNGQGASNSPLHF
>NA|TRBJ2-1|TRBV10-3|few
TGTGCCATCAGTGTTTTGGGGACCAACAATGAGCAGTTCTTC
CAISVLGTNNEQFF
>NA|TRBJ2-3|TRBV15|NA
TGTGCCACCAGCAGCGACGTAGGATTCACAGATACGCAGTATTTT
CATSSDVGFTDTQYF
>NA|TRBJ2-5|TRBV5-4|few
TGTGCCAGCACCCCCCGGTGGGCTAAGCAAGAGACCCAGTACTTC
CASTPRWAKQETQYF
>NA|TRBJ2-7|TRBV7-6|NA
TGTGCCAGCAGCTTAGAAGCGGGAACAGGGTACGAGCAGTACTTC
CASSLEAGTGYEQYF
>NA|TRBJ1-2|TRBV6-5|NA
TGTGCCAGCAGTTACGGTAGTCGAATAGGCTACACCTTC
CASSYGSRIGYTF
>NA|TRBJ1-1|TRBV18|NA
TGTGCCAGCTCACCAGTTCCCTCGATGGCAAACACTGAAGCTTTCTTT
CASSPVPSMANTEAFF
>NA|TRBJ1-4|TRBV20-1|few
TGCAGTGCTAGCCAGGATAATGAAAAACTGTTTTTT
CSASQDNEKLFF
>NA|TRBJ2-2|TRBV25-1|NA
TGTGCCAGCAGTGAGTCCGGGACGGGCACCGGGGAGCTGTTTTTT
CASSESGTGTGELFF
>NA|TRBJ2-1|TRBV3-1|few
TGTGCCAGCAGCCAGGATAGCGGCTACCCCTACAATGAGCAGTTCTTC
CASSQDSGYPYNEQFF
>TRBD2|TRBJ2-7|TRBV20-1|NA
TGCAGTGCTAGGGCTAGCGGGGCGGTCGGCGAGCAGTACTTC
CSARASGAVGEQYF
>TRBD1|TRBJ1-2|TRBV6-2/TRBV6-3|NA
TGTGCCAGCAGTTACCGCCGGACAGGCCAAAACTATGGCTACACCTTC
CASSYRRTGQNYGYTF
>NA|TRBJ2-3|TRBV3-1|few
TGTGCCAGCAGCCAAGATCTGGGAGCCACAGATACGCAGTATTTT
CASSQDLGATDTQYF
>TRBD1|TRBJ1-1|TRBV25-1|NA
TGTGCCACAGGGGGCAGGAAGAACACTGAAGCTTTCTTT
CATGGRKNTEAFF
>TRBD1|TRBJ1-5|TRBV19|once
TGTGCCAGTAGCCGGGACAGGGAAGTGGTGTACAATCAGCCCCAGCATTTT
CASSRDREVVYNQPQHF
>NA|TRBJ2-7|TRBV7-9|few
TGTGCCGCAGGCTGGGATTCCTACGAGCAGTACTTC
CAAGWDSYEQYF
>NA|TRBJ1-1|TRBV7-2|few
TGTGCCAGCAGCTTAGAAGCAGGGACGGGGGCTTTCTTT
CASSLEAGTGAFF
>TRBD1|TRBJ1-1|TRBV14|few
TGTGCCAGCAGCCAAGACAGGGGGCTCACTGAAGCTTTCTTT
CASSQDRGLTEAFF
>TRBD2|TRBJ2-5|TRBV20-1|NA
TGCAGTGCTAGCTTAGGACTAGCGGGAGGTACTCAAGAGACCCAGTACTTC
CSASLGLAGGTQETQYF
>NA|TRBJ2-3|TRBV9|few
TGTGCCAGCAGCATAAACAGGGAGGGCGGTTCAGATACGCAGTATTTT
CASSINREGGSDTQYF
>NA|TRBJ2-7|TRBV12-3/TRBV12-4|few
TGTGCCAGCAGTTTAAGAGGCGGAGGCGGGTTCTACGAGCAGTACTTC
CASSLRGGGGFYEQYF
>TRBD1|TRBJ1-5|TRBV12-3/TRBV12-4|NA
TGTGCCAGCCTGAGGGGACAGGGGAATCAGCCCCAGCATTTT
CASLRGQGNQPQHF
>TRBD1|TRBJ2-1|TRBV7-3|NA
TGTGCCAGCAGCCAGACCGGGACAGGGCTCTACAATGAGCAGTTCTTC
CASSQTGTGLYNEQFF
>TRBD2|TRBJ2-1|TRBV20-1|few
TGCAGTGCTACCGGGACTAGCGAGGGGGACTACAATGAGCAGTTCTTC
CSATGTSEGDYNEQFF
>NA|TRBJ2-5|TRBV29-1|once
TGCAGCGTTGAGGTGGCAGGGAAACAAGAGACCCAGTACTTC
CSVEVAGKQETQYF
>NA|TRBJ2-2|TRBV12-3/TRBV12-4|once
TGTGCCAGCAGTACCCTGCCGGGACAGAAGGAGGGCACCTCCGGGGAGCTGTTTTTT
CASSTLPGQKEGTSGELFF
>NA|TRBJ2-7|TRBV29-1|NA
TGCAGCGTTGAACTACCAGGGGTCGAGCAGTACTTC
CSVELPGVEQYF
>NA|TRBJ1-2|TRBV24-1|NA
TGTGCCACCAGTGATACAAACTATGGCTACACCTTC
CATSDTNYGYTF
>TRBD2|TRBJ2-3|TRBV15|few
TGTGCCACCAGCAGAGAGAATAGCGGGGGTAGAATCAGCACAGATACGCAGTATTTT
CATSRENSGGRISTDTQYF
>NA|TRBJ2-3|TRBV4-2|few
TGTGCCAGCAGCCAAGCTAGCGGCACAGATACGCAGTATTTT
CASSQASGTDTQYF
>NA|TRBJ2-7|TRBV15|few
TGTGCCACCAGCAGAGATCAAGGCACCTACGAGCAGTACTTC
CATSRDQGTYEQYF
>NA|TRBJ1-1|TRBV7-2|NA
TGTGCCAGCAGCTTAGGGCTGGAGGCTGAAGCTTTCTTT
CASSLGLEAEAFF
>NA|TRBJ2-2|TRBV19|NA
TGTGCCAGTAGTACAGGTCTCTCCGGGGAGCTGTTTTTT
CASSTGLSGELFF
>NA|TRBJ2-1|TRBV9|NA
TGTGCCAGCAGCGTAGGTGGTGGGCCTGGGGTCGTTCATGAGCAGTTCTTC
CASSVGGGPGVVHEQFF
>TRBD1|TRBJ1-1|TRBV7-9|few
TGTGCCAGTAACAGGGGGCGAAACATGAACACTGAAGCTTTCTTT
CASNRGRNMNTEAFF
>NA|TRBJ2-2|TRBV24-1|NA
TGTGCCACCAGTGATTCAGGGGAGGGGGACACCGGGGAGCTGTTTTTT
CATSDSGEGDTGELFF